One and the same sample provided the 6 T cell receptor beta chains below, sequenced in a study of blood T cell repertoires in COVID-19. Here immunoSEQ multiplex PCR was the method, and the copy in TCRdb shows in-frame clones only, minus some. The data show 120,000 or so clones, around 82% seen once. Sequenced: peripheral blood. These receptor sequences come from a human donor in a cohort sampled during active COVID-19.

The chain uses TRBV14 and TRBJ1-6; 7 nucleotides agree with TRBD1. This CDR3 contains 16 residues. Germline assignment: CDR1 SGHDN and CDR2 FVKESK. Trimming cost V 0 bases and J 5 bases; bases outside gene matches: 4. The CDR3, as DNA: TGTGCCAGCAGCCAAGATAAGACAGGGCATAATTCACCCCTCCACTTT. Translated, it gives CASSQDKTGHNSPLHF.

The V and J genes are TRBV7-8 and TRBJ1-6; 7 bases map to TRBD1. The CDR3 has 13 residues. V dropped 5 bases and J dropped 10; count of bases not matched to a gene: 5. Germline V gene sequence: CDR1 SGHVS, CDR2 FQNEAQ. CDR3: CASSPETGSPLHF. The CDR3 nucleotides are TGTGCCAGCAGCCCGGAGACAGGGTCACCCCTCCACTTT. Together with reference TRBV7-8 and TRBJ1-6, the CDR3 gives the full variable domain: GAGVSQSPRYKVAKRGQDVALRCDPISGHVSLFWYQQALGQGPEFLTYFQNEAQLDKSGLPSDRFFAERPEGSVSTLKIQRTQQEDSAVYLCASSPETGSPLHFGNGTRLTVT.

The V call is TRBV7-9, the J call TRBJ2-7, with TRBD1 matching over 7 bases. The V and J ends lost 4 bases and 2 bases, in that order; junction bases with no gene match: 5. Germline V gene data show CDR1 as SEHNR and CDR2 as FQNEAQ (reference sequence). CDR3 length: 14 residues. In DNA form, the CDR3 reads TGTGCCAGCAGCTCTGGGACAGTCACCTACGAGCAGTACTTC. This sequence encodes CASSSGTVTYEQYF.

CDR3 loop: CASSLEDWRSAFF. In DNA, the CDR3 is TGTGCCAGCAGCTTAGAAGACTGGCGGAGCGCTTTCTTT. The V and J genes are TRBV7-9 and TRBJ1-1; D uncertain. Per germline, CDR1 SEHNR and CDR2 FQNEAQ (reference sequence). The CDR3 runs to 13 residues. Trimming removed 1 base at V and 11 bases at J, with 14 bases between.

The rearrangement links TRBV6-5 to TRBJ1-6; perhaps TRBD1 as D (5 bases). The CDR3 has 15 residues. From germline, CDR1 is MNHEY and CDR2 SVGAGI. V was trimmed by 5 bases and J by 10 bases, leaving 18 bases between them. This chain's CDR3 is CASSKRGEQGSPLHF. The CDR3, as DNA: TGTGCCAGCAGTAAGCGGGGGGAGCAAGGGTCACCCCTCCACTTT.

V gene TRBV19 combines with J gene TRBJ2-1; 8 nucleotides agree with TRBD1. This CDR3 has 14 residues. The J segment lost 8 bases and the V segment lost 8 bases, leaving 11 bases of the junction unmatched. The germline CDR1 and CDR2 sequences are LNHDA and SQIVND (reference sequence). The CDR3 here is CASASDREAYEQFF. CDR3 in DNA: TGTGCCAGTGCCTCGGACAGGGAGGCATATGAGCAGTTCTTC.